The present T cell receptor (beta chain) was sequenced within a study of T cell clones after liver transplantation. Background on the study: Liver transplant recipients had immunosuppression withdrawal attempted within 2 years. Study outcomes and limitations: Small, mixed patient groups and varying post-transplant times limit these conclusions.

Clones were sequenced by immunoSEQ multiplex PCR, and TCRdb holds only the in-frame ones, with some missing. This table holds about 120,000 clones, about nine tenths found once. Worth noting for this clone: Its antigen is still unknown.

This receptor was obtained from a human patient who received a liver transplant. The graft donor may have contributed some T cells. Sample: CD4+ T cells from blood, taken 12 months after liver transplant.

This chain's CDR3 is CASSRGLAADTQYF. CDR3 sequence (DNA): TGTGCCAGTAGTAGGGGACTAGCGGCAGATACGCAGTATTTT. V and J are TRBV19 and TRBJ2-3, with 11 bases fitting TRBD2. V lost 4 bases, J lost 4 bases, and 1 base stayed unmatched. The CDR3 contains 14 residues. Germline V gives CDR1 LNHDA, CDR2 SQIVND (reference sequence).